A single sample is the source of the 10 T cell receptor beta chains below, sequenced in a study of shared clonotypes between healthy human individuals. Libraries were prepared by immunoSEQ multiplex PCR; TCRdb keeps only in-frame clonotypes and omits some of them. The sample includes about half a million clones, more than 65% of them seen just once. Specimen: PBMCs. Receptor source: a woman between 35 and 50 years old in good health. Some clones in this sample may be carry-over from other donors' samples.

This clone has only a few counts. This chain joins TRBV9 and TRBJ2-1; 7 nucleotides match TRBD2. The CDR3 is 15 amino acids. The V and J ends lost 2 bases and 7 bases, in that order; junction bases with no gene match: 9. The germline V gene encodes CDR1 SGDLS and CDR2 YYNGEE. In DNA form, the CDR3 reads TGTGCCAGCAGCGTTCTAGCGGACTTAGGGAATGAGCAGTTCTTC. Its translation is CASSVLADLGNEQFF.

This chain joins TRBV5-1 and TRBJ1-2; tentative D call: TRBD1 (6 bases). CDR1 and CDR2 (germline): SGHRS, YFSETQ. Trimming stripped 1 base from V and 4 bases from J, with 14 bases between. CDR3 length: 15 residues. The CDR3 DNA reads as TGCGCCAGCAGCTTGACAGAAGGGGGGGCCTATGGCTACACCTTC. Translating it yields CASSLTEGGAYGYTF.

This chain connects TRBV5-4 to TRBJ2-5; 9 bases map to TRBD2. The CDR3 spans 14 residues. Trimming removed 5 bases from V and 5 bases from J; junction bases left unmatched: 7. Per the germline V gene, CDR1 is SGHNT and CDR2 is YYREEE (reference sequence). In DNA form, the CDR3 reads TGTGCCAGCAGGGTAGCGGGAGCTCCCGAGACCCAGTACTTC. It yields the protein CASRVAGAPETQYF.

This chain joins TRBV21-1 and TRBJ2-5. TRBV21-1 has pseudogene status. The CDR3 covers 12 residues. The CDR3 here is CASSKEVPERYF. The CDR3 region has the DNA TGTGCCAGCAGCAAAGAAGTTCCCGAACGGTACTTC.

This clone was counted many times. This sample includes further DNA sequences coding for the same CDR3. V gene TRBV30 combines with J gene TRBJ2-1; TRBD1 is a possible D gene (6 bases). The germline V gene encodes CDR1 GTSNPN and CDR2 SVGIG (reference sequence). The CDR3 is made up of 13 amino acids. The ends were cut back, 4 bases at V and 1 base at J, with 8 bases in the middle. The CDR3 region has the DNA TGTGCCTGGAATACAGGGTCCTACAATGAGCAGTTCTTC. Its translation is CAWNTGSYNEQFF.

This clone was picked up one time. It is likely a read error: a sequence one base away is far more abundant. This chain connects TRBV25-1 to TRBJ2-1, with 8 bases aligning to TRBD1. Germline CDR1 reads MGHDK; CDR2 reads SYGVNS. The CDR3 is 16 amino acids. The CDR3 is CAGSPLQGVGDNEQFF. CDR3 nucleotides: TGTGCCGGCAGTCCGCTACAGGGGGTTGGCGACAATGAGCAGTTCTTC.

This sequence joins TRBV28 and TRBJ2-3; D is possibly TRBD1 (5 bases). Trimming stripped 8 bases from V and 1 base from J, with 16 bases between. The CDR3 is 15 residues long. CDR1 is MDHEN, CDR2 SYDVKM, per germline. CDR3 coding DNA: TGTGCCAGCCGGACACCTGGGGTGGGCACAGATACGCAGTATTTT. Translating gives CASRTPGVGTDTQYF. Complete variable domain (other parts from reference TRBV28 and TRBJ2-3): DVKVTQSSRYLVKRTGEKVFLECVQDMDHENMFWYRQDPGLGLRLIYFSYDVKMKEKGDIPEGYSVSREKKERFSLILESASTNQTSMYLCASRTPGVGTDTQYFGPGTRLTVL.

The chain couples TRBV5-4 to TRBJ1-2, with 9 bases that match TRBD1. Trimming cost V 3 bases and J 6 bases; bases outside gene matches: 6. This CDR3 has 14 amino acids. Germline lookup yields CDR1 SGHNT and CDR2 YYREEE (reference sequence). The CDR3 DNA reads as TGTGCCAGCAGCTGGGGACAGGGTTCCGATGGCTACACCTTC. Amino acids: CASSWGQGSDGYTF.

The gene calls are TRBV14 and TRBJ2-2, with unresolved D. The CDR3 is 13 amino acids. V dropped 9 bases and J dropped 3 bases, with 11 bases sitting between them. Germline CDR1 SGHDN, CDR2 FVKESK. CDR3 DNA: TGTGCCAGTGGACGGAGAGACACCGGGGAGCTGTTTTTT. Translation: CASGRRDTGELFF.

Here the CDR3 DNA reads TGTGCCTGTTCGGCAGTTTCGGCCAAAAACATTCAGTACTTC. Its protein is CACSAVSAKNIQYF. V usage is TRBV30 and J usage is TRBJ2-4, with D unresolved. Trimming removed 6 bases at V and 1 base at J, with 13 bases between. Per the germline V gene, CDR1 is GTSNPN and CDR2 is SVGIG (reference sequence). This CDR3 contains 14 residues.